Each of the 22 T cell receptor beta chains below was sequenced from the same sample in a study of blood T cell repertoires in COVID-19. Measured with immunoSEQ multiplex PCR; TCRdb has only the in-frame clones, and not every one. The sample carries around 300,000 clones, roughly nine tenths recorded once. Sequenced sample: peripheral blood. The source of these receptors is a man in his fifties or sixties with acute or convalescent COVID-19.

CDR3 coding DNA: TGTGCCAGCAGCGTTGGACAGGGCAGTAGCAATCAGCCCCAGCATTTT. This translates into CASSVGQGSSNQPQHF. This chain connects TRBV7-9 to TRBJ1-5; TRBD1 matches at 8 bases. The germline CDR1 and CDR2 sequences are SEHNR and FQNEAQ (reference sequence). With V trimmed by 5 bases and J by 0 bases, 6 bases remained unmatched. There are 16 residues in the CDR3.

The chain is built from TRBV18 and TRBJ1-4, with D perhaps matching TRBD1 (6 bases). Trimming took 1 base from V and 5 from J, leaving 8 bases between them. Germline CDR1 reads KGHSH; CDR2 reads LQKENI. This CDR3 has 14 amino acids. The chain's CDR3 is CASSPRGTNEKLFF. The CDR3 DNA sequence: TGTGCCAGCTCACCACGGGGGACAAATGAAAAACTGTTTTTT. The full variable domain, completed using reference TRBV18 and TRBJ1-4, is NAGVMQNPRHLVRRRGQEARLRCSPMKGHSHVYWYRQLPEEGLKFMVYLQKENIIDESGMPKERFSAEFPKEGPSILRIQQVVRGDSAAYFCASSPRGTNEKLFFGSGTQLSVL.

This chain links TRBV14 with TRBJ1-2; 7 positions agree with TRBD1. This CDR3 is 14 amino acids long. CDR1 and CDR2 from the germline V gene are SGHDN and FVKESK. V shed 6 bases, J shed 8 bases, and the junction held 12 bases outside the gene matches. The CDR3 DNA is TGTGCCAGCAGACCCGACAGGGCCTGGGAGGGCTACACCTTC. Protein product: CASRPDRAWEGYTF.

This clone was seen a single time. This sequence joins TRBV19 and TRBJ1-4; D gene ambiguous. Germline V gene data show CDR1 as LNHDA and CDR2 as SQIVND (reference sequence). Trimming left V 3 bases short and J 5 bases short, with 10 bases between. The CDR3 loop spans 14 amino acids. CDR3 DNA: TGTGCCAGTAGTATCCCTTGGGCGAATGAAAAACTGTTTTTT. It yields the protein CASSIPWANEKLFF.

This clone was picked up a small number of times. The DNA of the CDR3 is TGCGCCAGCAGCTTGGGCGAGGGGGCTACGCAGTATTTT. Protein sequence: CASSLGEGATQYF. J is TRBJ2-3 and V is TRBV5-1, with 7 bases that match TRBD1. This CDR3 contains 13 residues. After removal of 0 bases from V and 8 bases from J, the junction contained 3 bases not matched to a gene. CDR1 SGHRS and CDR2 YFSETQ come from the germline V gene.

CDR3 DNA: TGTGCCAGCAGTTACGACAGGGACCTCGAGCAGTACTTC. Its translation is CASSYDRDLEQYF. This chain connects TRBV2 to TRBJ2-7, with 7 bases aligning to TRBD1. Unmatched junction bases numbered 7, after V lost 5 bases and J lost 6 bases. Germline CDR1 is SNHLY and CDR2 is FYNNEI. CDR3 length: 13 residues.

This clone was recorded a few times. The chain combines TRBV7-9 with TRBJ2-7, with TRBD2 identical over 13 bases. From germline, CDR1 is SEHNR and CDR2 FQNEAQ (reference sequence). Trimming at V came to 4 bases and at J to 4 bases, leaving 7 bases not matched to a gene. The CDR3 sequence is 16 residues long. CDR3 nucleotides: TGTGCCAGCAGCTCAACTAGCGGGGGGGCCTGGTACGAGCAGTACTTC. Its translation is CASSSTSGGAWYEQYF.

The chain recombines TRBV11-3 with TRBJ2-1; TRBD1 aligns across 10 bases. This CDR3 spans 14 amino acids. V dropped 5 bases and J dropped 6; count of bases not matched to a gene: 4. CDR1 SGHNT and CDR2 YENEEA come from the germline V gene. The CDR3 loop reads CASSPRTGGNEQFF. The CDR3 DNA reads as TGTGCCAGCAGCCCGAGGACAGGGGGCAATGAGCAGTTCTTC.

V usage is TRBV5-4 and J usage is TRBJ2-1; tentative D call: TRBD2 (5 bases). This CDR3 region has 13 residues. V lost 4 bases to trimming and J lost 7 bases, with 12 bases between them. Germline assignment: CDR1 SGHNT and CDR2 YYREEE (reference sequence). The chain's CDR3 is CASSLPEGNEQFF. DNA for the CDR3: TGTGCCAGCAGCCTTCCCGAGGGAAATGAGCAGTTCTTC.

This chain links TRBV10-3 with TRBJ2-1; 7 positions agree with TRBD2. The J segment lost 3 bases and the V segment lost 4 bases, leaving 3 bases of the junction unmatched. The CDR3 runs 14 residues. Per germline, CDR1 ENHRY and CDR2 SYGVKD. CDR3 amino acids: CAISGGGDYNEQFF. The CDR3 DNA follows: TGTGCCATCAGTGGTGGGGGGGACTACAATGAGCAGTTCTTC.

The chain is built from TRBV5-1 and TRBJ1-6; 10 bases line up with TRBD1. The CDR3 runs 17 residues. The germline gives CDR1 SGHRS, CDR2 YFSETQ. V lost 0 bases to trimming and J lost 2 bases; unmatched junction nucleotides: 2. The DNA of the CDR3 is TGCGCCAGCAGCTTGGGGGACAGGGGTCCCTATAATTCACCCCTCCACTTT. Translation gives CASSLGDRGPYNSPLHF. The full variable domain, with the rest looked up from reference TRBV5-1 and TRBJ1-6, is KAGVTQTPRYLIKTRGQQVTLSCSPISGHRSVSWYQQTPGQGLQFLFEYFSETQRNKGNFPGRFSGRQFSNSRSEMNVSTLELGDSALYLCASSLGDRGPYNSPLHFGNGTRLTVT.

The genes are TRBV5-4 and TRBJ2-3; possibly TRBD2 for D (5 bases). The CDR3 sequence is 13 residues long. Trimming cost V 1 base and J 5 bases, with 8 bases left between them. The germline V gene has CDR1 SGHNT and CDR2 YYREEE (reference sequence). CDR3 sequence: CASSLSREDTQYF. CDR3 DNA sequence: TGTGCCAGCAGCTTGTCGAGGGAAGATACGCAGTATTTT.

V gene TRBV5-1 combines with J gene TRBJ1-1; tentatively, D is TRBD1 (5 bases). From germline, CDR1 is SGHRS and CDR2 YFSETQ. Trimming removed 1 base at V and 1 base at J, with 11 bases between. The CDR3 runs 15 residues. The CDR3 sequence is CASSLTGLTNTEAFF. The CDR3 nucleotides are TGCGCCAGCAGCTTGACGGGACTCACGAACACTGAAGCTTTCTTT.

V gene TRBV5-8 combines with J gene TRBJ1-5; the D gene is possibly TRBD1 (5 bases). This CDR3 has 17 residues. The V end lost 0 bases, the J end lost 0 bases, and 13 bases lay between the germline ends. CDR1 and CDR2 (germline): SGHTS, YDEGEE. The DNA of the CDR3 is TGTGCCAGCAGCTTGGATCGAGGAGGGGATAGCAATCAGCCCCAGCATTTT. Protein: CASSLDRGGDSNQPQHF.

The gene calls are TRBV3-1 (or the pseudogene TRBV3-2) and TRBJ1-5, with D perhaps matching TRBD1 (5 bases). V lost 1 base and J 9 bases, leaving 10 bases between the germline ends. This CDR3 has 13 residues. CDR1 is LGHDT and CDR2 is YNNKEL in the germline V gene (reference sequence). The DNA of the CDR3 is TGTGCCAGCAGCCAAGTAGGCGGGACGCCCCAGCATTTT. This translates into CASSQVGGTPQHF.

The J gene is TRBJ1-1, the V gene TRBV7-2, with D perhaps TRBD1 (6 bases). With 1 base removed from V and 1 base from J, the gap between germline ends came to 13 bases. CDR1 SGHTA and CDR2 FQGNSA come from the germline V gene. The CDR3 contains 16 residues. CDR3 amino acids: CASSLVPGQTNTEAFF. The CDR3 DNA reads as TGTGCCAGCAGCTTAGTCCCCGGACAGACGAACACTGAAGCTTTCTTT.

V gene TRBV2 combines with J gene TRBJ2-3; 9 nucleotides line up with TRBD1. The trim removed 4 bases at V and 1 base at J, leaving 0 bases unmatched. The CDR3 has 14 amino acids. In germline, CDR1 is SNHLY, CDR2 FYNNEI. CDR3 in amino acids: CASSGDRGTDTQYF. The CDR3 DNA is TGTGCCAGCAGTGGGGACAGGGGCACAGATACGCAGTATTTT.

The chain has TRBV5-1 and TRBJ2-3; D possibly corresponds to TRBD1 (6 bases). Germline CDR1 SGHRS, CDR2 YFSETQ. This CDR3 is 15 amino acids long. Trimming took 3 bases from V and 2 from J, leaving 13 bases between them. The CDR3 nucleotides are TGCGCCAGCAGCTGGACCGGGGACACCACAGATACGCAGTATTTT. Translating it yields CASSWTGDTTDTQYF. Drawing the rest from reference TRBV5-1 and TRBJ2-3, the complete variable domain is KAGVTQTPRYLIKTRGQQVTLSCSPISGHRSVSWYQQTPGQGLQFLFEYFSETQRNKGNFPGRFSGRQFSNSRSEMNVSTLELGDSALYLCASSWTGDTTDTQYFGPGTRLTVL.

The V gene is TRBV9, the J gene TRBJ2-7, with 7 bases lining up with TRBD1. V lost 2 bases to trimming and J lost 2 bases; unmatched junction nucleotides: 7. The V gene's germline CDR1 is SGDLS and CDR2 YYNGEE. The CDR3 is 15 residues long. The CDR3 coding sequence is TGTGCCAGCAGCGTTTCCGGGACAGTGCCCTACGAGCAGTACTTC. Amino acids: CASSVSGTVPYEQYF.

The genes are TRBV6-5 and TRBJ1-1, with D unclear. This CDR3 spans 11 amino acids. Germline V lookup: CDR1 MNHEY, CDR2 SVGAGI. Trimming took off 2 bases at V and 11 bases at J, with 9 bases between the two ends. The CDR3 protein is CASSYGRLAFF. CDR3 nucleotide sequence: TGTGCCAGCAGTTACGGCAGATTGGCTTTCTTT.

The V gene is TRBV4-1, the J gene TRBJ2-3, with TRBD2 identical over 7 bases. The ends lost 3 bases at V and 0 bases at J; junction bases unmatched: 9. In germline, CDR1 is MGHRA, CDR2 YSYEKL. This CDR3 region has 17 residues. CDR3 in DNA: TGCGCCAGCAGCCAGGGGTTAACTAGCGAAAGCACAGATACGCAGTATTTT. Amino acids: CASSQGLTSESTDTQYF.

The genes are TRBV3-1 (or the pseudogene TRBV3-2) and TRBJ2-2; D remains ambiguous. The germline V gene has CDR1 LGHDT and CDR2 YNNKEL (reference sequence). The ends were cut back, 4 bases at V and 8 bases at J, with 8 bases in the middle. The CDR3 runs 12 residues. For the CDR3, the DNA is TGTGCCAGCAGCCCCTACCTTGGGGAGCTGTTTTTT. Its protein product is CASSPYLGELFF.